Listed below are T cell receptor beta chains from one sample, sequenced in a study of tumor-infiltrating lymphocytes in primary liver carcinoma. TCRdb redid the calling of the multiplex PCR reads with MiXCR, one entry per CDR3 protein. Of 150,000 to 200,000 distinct CDR3 sequences in the sample, about 60% were seen once. Sequenced material: peripheral blood. The receptors derive from a man aged 40-55 years with primary liver carcinoma and hepatitis B virus infection. Each CDR3 is given with its conserved first and last residue. D genes are given only for firm matches. For some rows the clone size is stated as once, few or many, or as a class when expanded; others skip it.

cdr3_length: 14; d_call: TRBD1; clone_size: many; j_call: TRBJ1-3; v_call: TRBV6-5; cdr3_nt: TGTGCCAGCAGGATGACAGGGGACTCATACACCATATATTTT; cdr3_aa: CASRMTGDSYTIYF
cdr3_length: 14; d_call: NA; clone_size: NA; j_call: TRBJ2-3; v_call: TRBV4-2; cdr3_nt: TGTGTCAGCAGCCAAGCTTATACCACAGATACGCAGTATTTT; cdr3_aa: CVSSQAYTTDTQYF
cdr3_length: 12; d_call: NA; clone_size: once; j_call: TRBJ2-7; v_call: TRBV12-5; cdr3_nt: TGTGCTAGTGATTTCCGGGAAGACGAGCAGTACTTC; cdr3_aa: CASDFREDEQYF
cdr3_length: 15; d_call: NA; clone_size: NA; j_call: TRBJ2-1; v_call: TRBV30; cdr3_nt: TGTGCCTGGGATCCACCGGATAGCTCCTACAATGAGCAGTTCTTC; cdr3_aa: CAWDPPDSSYNEQFF
cdr3_length: 14; d_call: NA; clone_size: NA; j_call: TRBJ2-7; v_call: TRBV11-2; cdr3_nt: TGTGTAAGCTCATGGTCGGACAATCTACGAGGGCAGTACTTC; cdr3_aa: CVSSWSDNLRGQYF
cdr3_length: 17; d_call: NA; clone_size: NA; j_call: TRBJ2-1; v_call: TRBV11-3; cdr3_nt: TGTGCCAGCAGCCCCCACGTAGCGGAGAGAGGATACAATGAGCAGCTCTTC; cdr3_aa: CASSPHVAERGYNEQLF
cdr3_length: 15; d_call: NA; clone_size: NA; j_call: TRBJ2-5; v_call: TRBV11-2; cdr3_nt: TGTGCCAGCAGCTACTCGACATCTACCCAAGGTACCCAGTACTTC; cdr3_aa: CASSYSTSTQGTQYF
cdr3_length: 16; d_call: NA; clone_size: NA; j_call: TRBJ2-7; v_call: TRBV7-9; cdr3_nt: TGTGCCAGCAGCTTGCTCTTGGGGCCGAATTCGGCCGAGCAGTACTTC; cdr3_aa: CASSLLLGPNSAEQYF
cdr3_length: 13; d_call: NA; clone_size: many; j_call: TRBJ1-6; v_call: TRBV11-2; cdr3_nt: TGTGCCAGCAGCTCAGTTACAGTGCCCCACCTCCACTTT; cdr3_aa: CASSSVTVPHLHF
cdr3_length: 13; d_call: NA; clone_size: NA; j_call: TRBJ2-7; v_call: TRBV10-2; cdr3_nt: TGCGCCAGCTCCGAATGGGGGAGGTACGAGCAGTACTTC; cdr3_aa: CASSEWGRYEQYF
cdr3_length: 14; d_call: NA; clone_size: NA; j_call: TRBJ2-7; v_call: TRBV6-2/TRBV6-3; cdr3_nt: TGTGCTAGCAGTTATCCGTCGCGGGGTGGGGAGCAGTACTTC; cdr3_aa: CASSYPSRGGEQYF
cdr3_length: 15; d_call: NA; clone_size: NA; j_call: TRBJ2-7; v_call: TRBV11-2; cdr3_nt: TGTGCCAGCAGCTTAGATACAGGCCCAGGGTACGAGCAGTACTTC; cdr3_aa: CASSLDTGPGYEQYF
cdr3_length: 13; d_call: NA; clone_size: NA; j_call: TRBJ2-7; v_call: TRBV11-2; cdr3_nt: TGTGCCAGCAGCCCTTGGGCCTTTCTCGAGCAGTACTTC; cdr3_aa: CASSPWAFLEQYF
cdr3_length: 12; d_call: NA; clone_size: NA; j_call: TRBJ2-1; v_call: TRBV12-3/TRBV12-4; cdr3_nt: TGTGCCAGCACCGGACAGTACGGTGAGCAGTTCTTC; cdr3_aa: CASTGQYGEQFF
cdr3_length: 14; d_call: TRBD1; clone_size: few; j_call: TRBJ2-5; v_call: TRBV14; cdr3_nt: TGTGCCAGCAGCCAGATAGACAGGGTTGAGACCCAGTACTTC; cdr3_aa: CASSQIDRVETQYF
cdr3_length: 14; d_call: NA; clone_size: NA; j_call: TRBJ2-1; v_call: TRBV29-1; cdr3_nt: TGCAGCGTTGGCACGGGAATATTGGTCGATGAGCAGTTCTTC; cdr3_aa: CSVGTGILVDEQFF
cdr3_length: 13; d_call: NA; clone_size: NA; j_call: TRBJ2-3; v_call: TRBV6-1; cdr3_nt: TGTGCCAGCAGTGAATTTGACAGAGATACGCAGTATTTT; cdr3_aa: CASSEFDRDTQYF
cdr3_length: 15; d_call: TRBD2; clone_size: NA; j_call: TRBJ2-5; v_call: TRBV7-8; cdr3_nt: TGTGCCAGCAGCTTAGAAGCGGGGCCTTCGGAGACCCAGTACTTC; cdr3_aa: CASSLEAGPSETQYF
cdr3_length: 13; d_call: NA; clone_size: many; j_call: TRBJ1-2; v_call: TRBV12-3/TRBV12-4; cdr3_nt: TGTGCCAGCAGTAAAGACCGGAAGGCTGGCTACACCTTC; cdr3_aa: CASSKDRKAGYTF
cdr3_length: 16; d_call: TRBD1; clone_size: once; j_call: TRBJ1-3; v_call: TRBV7-2; cdr3_nt: TGTGCCAGCAGCTTAGTGGGGACAGCCATAGGAAACACCATATATTTT; cdr3_aa: CASSLVGTAIGNTIYF
cdr3_length: 16; d_call: TRBD2; clone_size: few; j_call: TRBJ2-7; v_call: TRBV5-4; cdr3_nt: TGTGCCAGCAGCAAGGGACTAGCGGGAGTCACCCTCGAGCAGTACTTC; cdr3_aa: CASSKGLAGVTLEQYF
cdr3_length: 12; d_call: NA; clone_size: NA; j_call: TRBJ2-7; v_call: TRBV29-1; cdr3_nt: TGCAGCGTCGAAGATCTTGCCTACGAGCAGTACTTC; cdr3_aa: CSVEDLAYEQYF
cdr3_length: 15; d_call: NA; clone_size: NA; j_call: TRBJ2-7; v_call: TRBV10-3; cdr3_nt: TGTGCCATCAGTGAGTCGAGTCCAGTTTACTACGAGCAGTACTTC; cdr3_aa: CAISESSPVYYEQYF
cdr3_length: 11; d_call: NA; clone_size: NA; j_call: TRBJ2-7; v_call: TRBV29-1; cdr3_nt: TGCAGCGTACGGGTAGCTTGCGAGCAGTACTTC; cdr3_aa: CSVRVACEQYF
cdr3_length: 14; d_call: NA; clone_size: NA; j_call: TRBJ2-5; v_call: TRBV6-1; cdr3_nt: TGTGCCAGCAGGACCGTAGGAGACGGAGAGACCCAGTACTTC; cdr3_aa: CASRTVGDGETQYF
cdr3_length: 13; d_call: NA; clone_size: NA; j_call: TRBJ2-5; v_call: TRBV11-2; cdr3_nt: TGTGCCAGCAGTCCGACCTCCATGGAGACCCTGTACTTC; cdr3_aa: CASSPTSMETLYF
cdr3_length: 13; d_call: NA; clone_size: many; j_call: TRBJ2-4; v_call: TRBV11-2; cdr3_nt: TGTGCCAGCAGCTCGTTTCTCAAAAACATTCAGTACTTC; cdr3_aa: CASSSFLKNIQYF
cdr3_length: 13; d_call: TRBD2; clone_size: NA; j_call: TRBJ2-1; v_call: TRBV18; cdr3_nt: TGTGCCAGCTACACTACGGGGGGAAATGAGCAGTTCTTC; cdr3_aa: CASYTTGGNEQFF
cdr3_length: 13; d_call: NA; clone_size: NA; j_call: TRBJ2-1; v_call: TRBV11-3; cdr3_nt: TGTGCCTGCAACCAAGGGACTTACGGTGAGCAGTTCTTC; cdr3_aa: CACNQGTYGEQFF